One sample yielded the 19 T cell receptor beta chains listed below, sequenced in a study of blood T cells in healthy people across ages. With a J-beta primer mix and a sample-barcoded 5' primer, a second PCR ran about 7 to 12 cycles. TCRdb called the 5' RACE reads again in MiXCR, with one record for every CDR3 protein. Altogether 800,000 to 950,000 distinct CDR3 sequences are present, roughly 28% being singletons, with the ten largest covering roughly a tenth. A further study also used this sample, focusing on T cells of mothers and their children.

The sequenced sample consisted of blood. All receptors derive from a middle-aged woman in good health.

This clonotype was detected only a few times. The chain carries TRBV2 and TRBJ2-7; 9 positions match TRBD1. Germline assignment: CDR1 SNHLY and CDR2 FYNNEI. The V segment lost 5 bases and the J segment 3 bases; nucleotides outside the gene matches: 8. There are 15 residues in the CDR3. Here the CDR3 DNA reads TGTGCCAGCAGTCGGCTACAGACAGGGGGCTACGAGCAGTACTTC. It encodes CASSRLQTGGYEQYF. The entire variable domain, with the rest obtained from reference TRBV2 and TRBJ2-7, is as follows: EPEVTQTPSHQVTQMGQEVILRCVPISNHLYFYWYRQILGQKVEFLVSFYNNEISEKSEIFDDQFSVERPDGSNFTLKIRSTKLEDSAMYFCASSRLQTGGYEQYFGPGTRLTVT.

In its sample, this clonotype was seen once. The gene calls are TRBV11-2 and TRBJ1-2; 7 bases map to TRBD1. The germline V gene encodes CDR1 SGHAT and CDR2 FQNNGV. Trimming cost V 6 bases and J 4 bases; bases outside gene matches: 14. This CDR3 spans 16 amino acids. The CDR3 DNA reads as TGTGCCAGCAGTTCACCCCAGACAGGGAGAGGCTATGGCTACACCTTC. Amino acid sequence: CASSSPQTGRGYGYTF.

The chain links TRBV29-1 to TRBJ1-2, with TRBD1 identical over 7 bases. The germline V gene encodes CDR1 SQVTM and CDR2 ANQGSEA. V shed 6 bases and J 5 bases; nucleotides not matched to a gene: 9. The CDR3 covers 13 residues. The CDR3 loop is CSVGAGGRYGYTF. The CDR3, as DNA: TGCAGCGTGGGCGCAGGGGGTAGATATGGCTACACCTTC. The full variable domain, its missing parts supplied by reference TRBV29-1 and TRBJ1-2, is SAVISQKPSRDICQRGTSLTIQCQVDSQVTMMFWYRQQPGQSLTLIATANQGSEATYESGFVIDKFPISRPNLTFSTLTVSNMSPEDSSIYLCSVGAGGRYGYTFGSGTRLTVV.

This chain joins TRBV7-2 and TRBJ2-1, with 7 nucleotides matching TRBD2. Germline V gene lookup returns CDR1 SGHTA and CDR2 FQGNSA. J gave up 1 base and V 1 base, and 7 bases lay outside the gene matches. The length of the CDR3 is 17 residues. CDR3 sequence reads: CASSLVWGGGSYNEQFF. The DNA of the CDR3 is TGTGCCAGCAGCTTAGTCTGGGGCGGGGGTTCCTACAATGAGCAGTTCTTC.

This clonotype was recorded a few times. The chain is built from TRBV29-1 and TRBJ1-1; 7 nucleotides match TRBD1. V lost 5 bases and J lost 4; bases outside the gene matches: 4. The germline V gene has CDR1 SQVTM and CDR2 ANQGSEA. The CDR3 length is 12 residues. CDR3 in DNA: TGCAGCGTTTCTACAGGGGCCACTGAAGCTTTCTTT. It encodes CSVSTGATEAFF.

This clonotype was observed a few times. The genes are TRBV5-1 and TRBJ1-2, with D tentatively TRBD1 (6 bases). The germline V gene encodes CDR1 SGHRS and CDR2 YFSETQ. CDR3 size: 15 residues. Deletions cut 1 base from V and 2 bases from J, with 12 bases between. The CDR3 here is CASSLRGGPNYGYTF. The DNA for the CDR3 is TGCGCCAGCAGCTTGCGGGGGGGCCCAAACTATGGCTACACCTTC.

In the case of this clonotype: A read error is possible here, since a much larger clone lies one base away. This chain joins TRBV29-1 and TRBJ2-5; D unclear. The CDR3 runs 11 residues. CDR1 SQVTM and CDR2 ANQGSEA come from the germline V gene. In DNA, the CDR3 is TGCAGCGTTGTGGCAGTAGAGACCCGGTACTTC. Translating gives CSVVAVETRYF.

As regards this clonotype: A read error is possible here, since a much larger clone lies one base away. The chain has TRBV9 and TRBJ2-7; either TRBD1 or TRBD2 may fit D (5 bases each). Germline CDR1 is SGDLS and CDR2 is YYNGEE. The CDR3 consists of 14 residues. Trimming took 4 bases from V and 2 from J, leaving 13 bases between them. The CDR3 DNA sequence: TGTGCCAGCAGCAGACGGGGCGGACCCTACGAGCAGTACTTC. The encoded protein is CASSRRGGPYEQYF.

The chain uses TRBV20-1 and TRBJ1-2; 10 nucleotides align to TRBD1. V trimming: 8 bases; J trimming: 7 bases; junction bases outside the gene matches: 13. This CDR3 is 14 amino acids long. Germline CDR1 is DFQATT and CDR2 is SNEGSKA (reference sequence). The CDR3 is CSTRRDRGTRGYTF. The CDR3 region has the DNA TGCAGTACTCGCCGGGACAGGGGAACCCGTGGCTACACCTTC.

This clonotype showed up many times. The CDR3 bases are TGTGCCAGCCTTCCCACCGGGAGCCTGGGGCACTATGGCTACACCTTC. Protein sequence: CASLPTGSLGHYGYTF. The gene calls are TRBV6-6 and TRBJ1-2, with D perhaps matching TRBD1 (5 bases). Trimming left V 8 bases short and J 3 bases short, with 22 bases between. The length of the CDR3 is 16 residues. Per germline, CDR1 MNHNY and CDR2 SVGAGI (reference sequence).

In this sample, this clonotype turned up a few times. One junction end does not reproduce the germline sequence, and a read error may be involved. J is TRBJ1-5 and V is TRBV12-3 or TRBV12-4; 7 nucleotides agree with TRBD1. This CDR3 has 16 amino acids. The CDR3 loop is CAGSSRLTGLKEPQHF. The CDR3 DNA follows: TGTGCCGGCAGTTCCAGACTGACAGGGCTGAAAGAGCCCCAGCATTTT.

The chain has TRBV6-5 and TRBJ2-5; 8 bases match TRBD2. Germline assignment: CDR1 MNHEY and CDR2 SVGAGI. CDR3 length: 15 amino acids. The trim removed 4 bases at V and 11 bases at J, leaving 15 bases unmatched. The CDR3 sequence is CASSFDSGEVREQYF. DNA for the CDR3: TGTGCCAGCAGTTTCGATAGCGGGGAAGTGAGGGAGCAGTACTTC.

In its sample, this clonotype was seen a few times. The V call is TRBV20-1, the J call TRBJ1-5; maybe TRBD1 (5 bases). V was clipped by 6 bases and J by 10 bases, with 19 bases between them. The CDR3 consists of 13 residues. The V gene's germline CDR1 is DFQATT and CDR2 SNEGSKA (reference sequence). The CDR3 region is CSAPEVGRTPQHF. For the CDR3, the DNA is TGCAGTGCACCCGAGGTGGGGCGGACCCCCCAGCATTTT.

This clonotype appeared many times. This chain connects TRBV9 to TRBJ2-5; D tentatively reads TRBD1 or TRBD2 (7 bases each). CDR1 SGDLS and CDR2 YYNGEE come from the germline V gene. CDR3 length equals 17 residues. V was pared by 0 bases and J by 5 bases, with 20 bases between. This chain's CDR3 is CASSVGSSGLTGETQYF. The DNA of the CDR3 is TGTGCCAGCAGCGTAGGTTCTAGCGGCTTGACAGGGGAGACCCAGTACTTC.

Here the CDR3 reads CASSQEGKGAVGYTF. Here the CDR3 DNA reads TGTGCCAGCAGCCAGGAGGGGAAGGGGGCAGTTGGCTACACCTTC. The rearrangement links TRBV14 to TRBJ1-2, with 7 bases matching TRBD1. The CDR3 contains 15 residues. Trimming cost V 3 bases and J 7 bases; bases outside gene matches: 11. CDR1 and CDR2 from the germline V gene are SGHDN and FVKESK. The whole variable domain, filled in from reference TRBV14 and TRBJ1-2, reads EAGVTQFPSHSVIEKGQTVTLRCDPISGHDNLYWYRRVMGKEIKFLLHFVKESKQDESGMPNNRFLAERTGGTYSTLKVQPAELEDSGVYFCASSQEGKGAVGYTFGSGTRLTVV.

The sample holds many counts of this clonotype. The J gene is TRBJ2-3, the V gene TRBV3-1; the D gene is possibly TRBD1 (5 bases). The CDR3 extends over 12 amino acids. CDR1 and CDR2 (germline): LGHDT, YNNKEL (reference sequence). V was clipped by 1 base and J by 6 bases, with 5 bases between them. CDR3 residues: CASSQAGDTQYF. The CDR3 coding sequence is TGTGCCAGCAGCCAAGCAGGGGATACGCAGTATTTT.

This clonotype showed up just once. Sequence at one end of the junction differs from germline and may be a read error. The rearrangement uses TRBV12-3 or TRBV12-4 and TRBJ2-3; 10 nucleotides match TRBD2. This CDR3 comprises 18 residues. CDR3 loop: CASSLSSGGAVSTDAQYF. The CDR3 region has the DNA TGTGCCAGCAGTTTATCCAGCGGGGGGGCCGTTAGCACAGATGCGCAGTATTTT.

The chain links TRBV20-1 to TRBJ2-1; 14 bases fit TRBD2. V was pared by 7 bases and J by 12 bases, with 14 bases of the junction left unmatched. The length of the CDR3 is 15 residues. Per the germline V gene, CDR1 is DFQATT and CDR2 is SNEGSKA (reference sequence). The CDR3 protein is CSVSQGLAGASRQFF. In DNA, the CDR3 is TGCAGTGTTAGCCAGGGACTAGCGGGGGCCTCTAGGCAGTTCTTC.

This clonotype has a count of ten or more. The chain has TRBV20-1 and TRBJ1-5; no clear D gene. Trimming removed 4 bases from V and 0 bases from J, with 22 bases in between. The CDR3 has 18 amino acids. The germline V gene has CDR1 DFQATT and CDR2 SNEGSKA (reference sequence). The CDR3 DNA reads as TGCAGTGCTAAAGCGGGAGGGTACTACACGTTTAGCAATCAGCCCCAGCATTTT. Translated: CSAKAGGYYTFSNQPQHF.